This T cell receptor beta chain was recovered during a study of cytomegalovirus exposure and HLA in healthy donors. Use of 60 Vbeta and 13 Jbeta primers characterized the PCR. Measured with immunoSEQ multiplex PCR; TCRdb has only the in-frame clones, and not every one. The profile covers more than 60,000 clones, with under 80% appearing a single time and about 5.5% taken by the ten largest. Germline CDR1 SGHTA, CDR2 FQGNSA. This CDR3 is built from 16 residues. Between the trimmed V and J ends, which lost 7 bases and 0 bases, there was a span of 18 bases. The chain joins TRBV7-2 to TRBJ1-2, with D perhaps matching TRBD1 (5 bases). The source is a male donor in good health and CMV-seropositive. Sequenced sample: PBMCs. The CDR3 is CASKGRGTGANYGYTF. The CDR3 bases are TGTGCCAGCAAGGGTCGCGGGACGGGAGCTAACTATGGCTACACCTTC. Full variable domain (outside the CDR3, taken from reference TRBV7-2 and TRBJ1-2): GAGVSQSPSNKVTEKGKDVELRCDPISGHTALYWYRQSLGQGLEFLIYFQGNSAPDKSGLPSDRFSAERTGGSVSTLTIQRTQQEDSAVYLCASKGRGTGANYGYTFGSGTRLTVV.